This entry lists 2 T cell receptor beta chains sequenced from one sample in a study of CD8+ T cells in alopecia areata. Reverse transcribed after extraction, RNA yielded cDNA as the sequencing template. Measured with immunoSEQ multiplex PCR; TCRdb has only the in-frame clones, and not every one. The table records 40,000 to 45,000 clones, around nine tenths of them present only once. Stated treatment: oral pan-JAK inhibitor, 5-10 mg twice daily. Material: CD8+ T cells sorted from blood, obtained at week 24, from a patient treated with tofacitinib. These receptors all come from a human donor with alopecia areata.

This clone was recorded only once. V usage is TRBV6-6 and J usage is TRBJ2-7, with 8 bases fitting TRBD1. The CDR3 is made up of 12 amino acids. Germline trimming cut 10 bases from V and 4 bases from J; bases unmatched to any gene: 6. Germline CDR1 reads MNHNY; CDR2 reads SVGAGI (reference sequence). The CDR3, as DNA: TGTGCCACCGGGACAGGAATATACGAGCAGTACTTC. It translates to CATGTGIYEQYF.

The V gene is TRBV19, the J gene TRBJ2-1; the D call may be TRBD1 or TRBD2 (6 bases each). Trimming stripped 1 base from V and 5 bases from J, with 24 bases between. The CDR3 has 19 amino acids. CDR1 is LNHDA, CDR2 SQIVND, per germline (reference sequence). CDR3 sequence: CASSIGQHRVPGEDNEQFF. The CDR3 nucleotides are TGTGCCAGTAGTATAGGTCAGCACAGGGTACCGGGAGAGGACAATGAGCAGTTCTTC.